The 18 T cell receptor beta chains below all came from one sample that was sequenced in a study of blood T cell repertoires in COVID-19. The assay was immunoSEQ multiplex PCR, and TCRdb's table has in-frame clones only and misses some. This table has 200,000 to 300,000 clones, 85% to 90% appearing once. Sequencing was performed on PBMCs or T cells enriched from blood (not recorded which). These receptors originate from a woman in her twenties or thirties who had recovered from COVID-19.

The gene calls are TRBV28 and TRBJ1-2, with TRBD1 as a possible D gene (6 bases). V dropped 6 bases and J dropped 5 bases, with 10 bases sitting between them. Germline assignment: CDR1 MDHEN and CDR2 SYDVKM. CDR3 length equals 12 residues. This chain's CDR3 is CASRATGYGYTF. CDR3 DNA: TGTGCCAGCAGAGCTACAGGGTATGGCTACACCTTC.

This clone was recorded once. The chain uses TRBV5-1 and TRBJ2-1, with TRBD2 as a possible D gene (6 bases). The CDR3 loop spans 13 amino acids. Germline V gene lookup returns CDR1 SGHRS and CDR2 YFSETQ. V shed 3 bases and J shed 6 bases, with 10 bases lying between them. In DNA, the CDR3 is TGCGCCAGCAGCTGGGGAGCGGGCAATGAGCAGTTCTTC. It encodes CASSWGAGNEQFF.

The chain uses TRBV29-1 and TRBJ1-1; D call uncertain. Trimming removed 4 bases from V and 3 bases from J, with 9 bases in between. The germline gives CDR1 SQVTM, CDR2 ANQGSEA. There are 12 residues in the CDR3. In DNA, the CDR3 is TGCAGCGTTGGTTTTCGGGACACTGAAGCTTTCTTT. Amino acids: CSVGFRDTEAFF.

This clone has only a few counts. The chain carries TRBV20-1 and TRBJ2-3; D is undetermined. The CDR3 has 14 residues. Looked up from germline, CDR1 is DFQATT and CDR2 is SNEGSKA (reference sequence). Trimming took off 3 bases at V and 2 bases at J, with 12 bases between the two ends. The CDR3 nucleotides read TGCAGTGCTAGTCAAGCGAGAATCACAGATACGCAGTATTTT. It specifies CSASQARITDTQYF.

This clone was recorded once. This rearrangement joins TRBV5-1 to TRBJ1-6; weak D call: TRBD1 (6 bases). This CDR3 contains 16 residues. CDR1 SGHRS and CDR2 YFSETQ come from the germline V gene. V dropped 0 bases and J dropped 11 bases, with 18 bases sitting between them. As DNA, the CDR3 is TGCGCCAGCAGCTTGGGATACAGGGATCGCAAGGCACCCCTCCACTTT. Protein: CASSLGYRDRKAPLHF.

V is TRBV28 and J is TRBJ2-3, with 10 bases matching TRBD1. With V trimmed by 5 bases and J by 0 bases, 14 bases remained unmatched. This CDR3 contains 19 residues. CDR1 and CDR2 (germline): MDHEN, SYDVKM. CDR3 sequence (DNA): TGTGCCAGCAGTCTTAGACAGGGGGCGAGGGCGGGGAGCACAGATACGCAGTATTTT. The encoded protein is CASSLRQGARAGSTDTQYF. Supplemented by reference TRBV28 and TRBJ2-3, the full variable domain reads DVKVTQSSRYLVKRTGEKVFLECVQDMDHENMFWYRQDPGLGLRLIYFSYDVKMKEKGDIPEGYSVSREKKERFSLILESASTNQTSMYLCASSLRQGARAGSTDTQYFGPGTRLTVL.

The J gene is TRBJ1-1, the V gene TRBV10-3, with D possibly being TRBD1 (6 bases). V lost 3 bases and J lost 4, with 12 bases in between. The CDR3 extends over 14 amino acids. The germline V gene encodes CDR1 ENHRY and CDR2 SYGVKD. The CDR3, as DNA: TGTGCCATCAGTGATGGGGGGGGCGGCACTGAAGCTTTCTTT. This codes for CAISDGGGGTEAFF.

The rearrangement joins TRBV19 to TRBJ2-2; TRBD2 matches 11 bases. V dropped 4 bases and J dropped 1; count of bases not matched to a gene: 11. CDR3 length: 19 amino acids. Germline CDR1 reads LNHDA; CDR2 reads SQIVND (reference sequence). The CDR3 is CASSKTSGKGQGNTGELFF. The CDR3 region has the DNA TGTGCCAGTAGTAAGACTAGCGGGAAGGGCCAGGGGAACACCGGGGAGCTGTTTTTT.

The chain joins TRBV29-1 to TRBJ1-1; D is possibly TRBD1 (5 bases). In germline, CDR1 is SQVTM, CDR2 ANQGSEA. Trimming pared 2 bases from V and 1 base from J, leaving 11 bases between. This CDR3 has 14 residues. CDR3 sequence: CSVEKGWGNTEAFF. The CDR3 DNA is TGCAGCGTTGAAAAGGGGTGGGGGAACACTGAAGCTTTCTTT.

CDR3 amino acids: CATSDIGQGNQPQHF. In DNA form, the CDR3 reads TGTGCCACCAGTGACATCGGACAGGGCAATCAGCCCCAGCATTTT. The V and J genes are TRBV24-1 and TRBJ1-5; 7 nucleotides agree with TRBD1. This CDR3 has 15 amino acids. V was pared by 4 bases and J by 2 bases, with 4 bases of the junction left unmatched. CDR1 is KGHDR, CDR2 SFDVKD, per germline.

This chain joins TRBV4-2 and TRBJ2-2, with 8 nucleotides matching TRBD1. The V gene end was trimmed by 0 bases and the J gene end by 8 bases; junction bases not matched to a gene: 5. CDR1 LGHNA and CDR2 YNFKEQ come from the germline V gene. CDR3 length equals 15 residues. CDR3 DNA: TGTGCCAGCAGCCAAGATCAAGGGGACAGGGGGGAGCTGTTTTTT. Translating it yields CASSQDQGDRGELFF.

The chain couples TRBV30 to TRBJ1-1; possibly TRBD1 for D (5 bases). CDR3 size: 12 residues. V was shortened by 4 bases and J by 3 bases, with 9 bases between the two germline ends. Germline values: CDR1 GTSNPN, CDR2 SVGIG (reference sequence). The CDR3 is CAWTRVHTEAFF. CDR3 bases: TGTGCCTGGACCAGGGTACACACTGAAGCTTTCTTT.

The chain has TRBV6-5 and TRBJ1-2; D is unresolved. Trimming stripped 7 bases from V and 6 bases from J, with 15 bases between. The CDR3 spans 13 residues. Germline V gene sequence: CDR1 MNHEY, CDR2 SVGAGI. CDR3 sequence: CASKSPGRNGYTF. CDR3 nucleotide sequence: TGTGCCAGCAAATCCCCAGGTCGAAATGGCTACACCTTC.

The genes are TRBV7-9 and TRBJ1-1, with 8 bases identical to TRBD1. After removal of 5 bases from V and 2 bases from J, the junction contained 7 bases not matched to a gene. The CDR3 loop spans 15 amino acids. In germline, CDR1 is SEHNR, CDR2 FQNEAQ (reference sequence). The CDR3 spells CASSQGAAVNTEAFF. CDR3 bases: TGTGCCAGCAGCCAGGGGGCAGCTGTCAACACTGAAGCTTTCTTT.

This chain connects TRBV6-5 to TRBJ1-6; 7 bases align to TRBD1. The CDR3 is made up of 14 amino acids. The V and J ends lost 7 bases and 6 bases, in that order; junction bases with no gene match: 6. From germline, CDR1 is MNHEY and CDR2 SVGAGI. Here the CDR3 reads CASTEQGSNSPLHF. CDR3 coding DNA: TGTGCCAGCACCGAACAGGGGAGTAATTCACCCCTCCACTTT.

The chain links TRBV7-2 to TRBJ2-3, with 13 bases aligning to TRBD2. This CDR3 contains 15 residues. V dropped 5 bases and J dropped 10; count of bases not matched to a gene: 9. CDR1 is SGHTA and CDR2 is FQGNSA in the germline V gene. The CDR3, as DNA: TGTGCCAGCAGCACTGGACTAGCGGGAGTCGGTCCGCAGTATTTT. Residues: CASSTGLAGVGPQYF.

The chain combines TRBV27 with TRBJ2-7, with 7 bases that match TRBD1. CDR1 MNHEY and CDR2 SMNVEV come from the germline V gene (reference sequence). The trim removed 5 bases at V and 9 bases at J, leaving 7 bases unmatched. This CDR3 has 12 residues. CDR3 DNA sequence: TGTGCCAGCAGTCAATGGGGACAGCTGCAGTACTTC. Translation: CASSQWGQLQYF.

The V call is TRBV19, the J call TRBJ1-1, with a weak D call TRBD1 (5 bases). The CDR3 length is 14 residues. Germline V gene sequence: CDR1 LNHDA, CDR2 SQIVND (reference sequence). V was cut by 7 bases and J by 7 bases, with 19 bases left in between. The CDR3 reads CASTQTSTGNEAFF. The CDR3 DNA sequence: TGTGCCAGTACCCAGACGTCTACAGGTAATGAAGCTTTCTTT.